In its sample, the clone carrying this TCR beta chain was seen a few times. Trimming cost V 0 bases and J 3 bases, with 9 bases left between them. Germline V gives CDR1 DFQATT, CDR2 SNEGSKA (reference sequence). This CDR3 spans 14 amino acids. Using its own MiXCR run on the 5' RACE reads, TCRdb lists one record per CDR3 protein. The sample lists 110,000 or so distinct CDR3 sequences, approximately 20% occurring once. This sample was taken from a study of human T cells and chemical hapten exposure. Extraction of total RNA was performed on unfractionated whole blood. The source of this sequence is a human donor in good health. The chain is built from TRBV20-1 and TRBJ1-5; a possible D gene is TRBD1 (6 bases). The CDR3 nucleotides are TGCAGTGCTAGAGACCCAGGGGACAATCAGCCCCAGCATTTT. Its translation is CSARDPGDNQPQHF.